This T cell receptor (beta chain) originates from a study of T-cell memory formation after mild COVID-19. Background on the study: Among the donors, TCR clusters were largely specific to each donor. Study-level findings and limits: Clones that got smaller from day 15 to 85 had even CD4/CD8, while clones growing later tipped toward CD4+. Second-wave clones peaking on day 37 lacked confirmed SARS-CoV-2 specificity.

This clonotype was recorded many times. The antigen is unknown. It was 5'RACE with constant-segment primers that produced the TCR alpha and TCR beta cDNA libraries, which carried sample barcodes and UMIs. TCRdb called the 5' RACE reads again in MiXCR, with one record for every CDR3 protein. In the table there are approximately 450,000 distinct CDR3 sequences, roughly 18% of which are singletons. The sample was PBMCs or a T cell subset sorted from them (not recorded which). The TCR sequence derives from an adult woman who had mild COVID-19 (a few samples of this study predate the infection). Cell type and time point are not known.

The CDR3 is CASTALATRGEQFF. The CDR3 nucleotides read TGTGCCAGCACCGCCCTGGCGACTCGTGGTGAGCAGTTCTTC. V and J are TRBV27 and TRBJ2-1; D ambiguous. Germline loops: CDR1 MNHEY, CDR2 SMNVEV (reference sequence). V dropped 7 bases and J dropped 9 bases, with 19 bases sitting between them. The CDR3 extends over 14 amino acids.